Listed here are 30 T cell receptor beta chains from one sample, sequenced in a study of Ad26.COV2.S vaccination and SARS-CoV-2 variants. Assay: immunoSEQ multiplex PCR; the TCRdb copy retains only in-frame clones and omits some. The table records roughly 100,000 clones, 80% of them present only once. The sample here was peripheral blood, taken after recovery from COVID-19. Receptor source: a human donor who had recovered from COVID-19.

The CDR3 is CASSLMDNYGYTF. Written as DNA, the CDR3 is TGCGCCAGCAGCTTAATGGATAACTATGGCTACACCTTC. The J gene is TRBJ1-2, the V gene TRBV5-1, with D uncertain. Germline assignment: CDR1 SGHRS and CDR2 YFSETQ. The CDR3 loop spans 13 amino acids. V was pared by 2 bases and J by 1 base, with 6 bases between.

The genes are TRBV4-1 and TRBJ2-1; a possible D gene is TRBD2 (6 bases). The CDR3 totals 13 residues. Trimming stripped 8 bases from V and 7 bases from J, with 15 bases between. Germline CDR1 and CDR2: MGHRA and YSYEKL. CDR3 sequence (DNA): TGCGCCAGCTCGTTCTCCCGGGGGAATGAGCAGTTCTTC. It is translated as CASSFSRGNEQFF.

This chain links TRBV4-2 with TRBJ1-2; D is undetermined. Germline CDR1 is LGHNA and CDR2 is YNFKEQ. There are 15 residues in the CDR3. Trimming left V 3 bases short and J 4 bases short, with 15 bases between. In nucleotides, the CDR3 is TGTGCCAGCAGCCAGGATCAGGACTTACGCTATGGCTACACCTTC. This codes for CASSQDQDLRYGYTF.

The chain recombines TRBV7-3 with TRBJ2-6, with no clear D. This CDR3 has 16 residues. Germline V gene sequence: CDR1 SGHTA, CDR2 FQGTGA. Trimming took off 4 bases at V and 4 bases at J, with 14 bases between the two ends. CDR3 loop: CASSSTGREGANVLTF. CDR3 nucleotide sequence: TGTGCCAGCAGCTCAACCGGTCGCGAGGGGGCCAACGTCCTGACTTTC.

For the CDR3, the DNA is TGTGCCAGCAGCCAAGATCTGGCCGGGGGAGACACAGATACGCAGTATTTT. The encoded protein is CASSQDLAGGDTDTQYF. The chain recombines TRBV3-1 (or the pseudogene TRBV3-2) with TRBJ2-3, with D maybe TRBD2 (6 bases). V lost 0 bases and J 2 bases, leaving 15 bases between the germline ends. The CDR3 is 17 amino acids. Germline-derived CDR1 and CDR2 are LGHDT and YNNKEL (reference sequence).

This clone was seen a handful of times. J is TRBJ1-2 and V is TRBV30, with 9 bases that match TRBD1. Germline CDR1 is GTSNPN and CDR2 is SVGIG (reference sequence). V lost 0 bases and J lost 8; bases outside the gene matches: 1. The CDR3 is made up of 12 amino acids. CDR3 in DNA: TGTGCCTGGAGTGTGGACAGGGGAGGCTACACCTTC. Amino acids: CAWSVDRGGYTF.

The chain employs TRBV4-1 and TRBJ1-6, with D unclear. The CDR3 runs 14 residues. Germline-derived CDR1 and CDR2 are MGHRA and YSYEKL. With 3 bases removed from V and 8 bases from J, the gap between germline ends came to 11 bases. The CDR3 region is CASSHSTPHSPLHF. The CDR3 DNA reads as TGCGCCAGCAGCCATTCTACTCCACATTCACCCCTCCACTTT.

This clone occurred once. This chain joins TRBV11-1 and TRBJ2-3, with TRBD2 matching 12 bases. Germline assignment: CDR1 SGHAT and CDR2 FQDESV (reference sequence). The CDR3 runs 16 residues. V was clipped by 6 bases and J by 9 bases; unmatched bases: 13. CDR3 bases: TGTGCCAGCAGTGAGTGGCTAGCGGGGGGGCCGACGACGCAGTATTTT. Encoded protein: CASSEWLAGGPTTQYF.

The J gene is TRBJ2-7, the V gene TRBV5-1, with 9 nucleotides matching TRBD2. This CDR3 has 16 residues. Germline CDR1 is SGHRS and CDR2 is YFSETQ. Trimming cost V 0 bases and J 6 bases; bases outside gene matches: 10. The CDR3 DNA reads as TGCGCCAGCAGCTTGGGTAGCGGGGGCACTTATGCCGAGCAGTACTTC. Its protein product is CASSLGSGGTYAEQYF.

V gene TRBV12-3 or TRBV12-4 combines with J gene TRBJ2-7; D is unclear. V was shortened by 3 bases and J by 2 bases, with 5 bases between the two germline ends. CDR3 length: 12 amino acids. CDR3 sequence (DNA): TGTGCCAGCAGTTTCTACACCTACGAGCAGTACTTC. This codes for CASSFYTYEQYF.

This clone was seen just once. The J gene is TRBJ2-1, the V gene TRBV5-3; possibly TRBD2 for D (7 bases). TRBV5-3 is annotated as an ORF whose role is uncertain. The CDR3 sequence is 19 residues long. V gave up 5 bases and J gave up 8 bases, with 32 bases separating them. CDR3 DNA sequence: TGTGCCAGAAGTTCCCCGTGTAAGGGGAGTGGGGGGGGCCTATATGAGCAGTTCTTC. It codes for CARSSPCKGSGGGLYEQFF.

This sequence joins TRBV30 and TRBJ1-6; the D gene is possibly TRBD1 (5 bases). Trimming stripped 1 base from V and 12 bases from J, with 16 bases between. Germline loops: CDR1 GTSNPN, CDR2 SVGIG (reference sequence). The CDR3 has 14 amino acids. CDR3 loop: CAWSAGFDFEPLHF. CDR3 in DNA: TGTGCCTGGAGTGCAGGGTTTGATTTTGAACCCCTCCACTTT.

This clone was counted only a few times. This chain uses TRBV3-1 (or the pseudogene TRBV3-2) with TRBJ1-4, with 8 bases matching TRBD1. V lost 8 bases to trimming and J lost 8 bases; unmatched junction nucleotides: 13. The CDR3 sequence is 15 residues long. Germline V gene sequence: CDR1 LGHDT, CDR2 YNNKEL (reference sequence). The CDR3 DNA is TGTGCCAGCTCAAGAACCGGACAGGGTGACGAAAAACTGTTTTTT. Translation: CASSRTGQGDEKLFF.

V usage is TRBV3-1 (or the pseudogene TRBV3-2) and J usage is TRBJ1-1; D ambiguous. Between the trimmed V and J ends, which lost 5 bases and 1 base, there was a span of 11 bases. Germline CDR1 is LGHDT and CDR2 is YNNKEL (reference sequence). This CDR3 has 14 amino acids. Here the CDR3 reads CASSVRATNTEAFF. CDR3 nucleotides: TGTGCCAGCAGCGTCCGGGCCACGAACACTGAAGCTTTCTTT.

The V gene is TRBV30, the J gene TRBJ1-4; D gene uncertain. The CDR3 runs to 13 residues. The germline CDR1 and CDR2 sequences are GTSNPN and SVGIG (reference sequence). V lost 2 bases and J lost 8, with 12 bases in between. The CDR3: CAWSIVIGEKLFF. CDR3 bases: TGTGCCTGGAGTATCGTAATAGGGGAAAAACTGTTTTTT.

The rearrangement links TRBV11-1 to TRBJ1-5; the D gene is possibly TRBD1 (5 bases). Trimming cost V 2 bases and J 1 base, with 9 bases left between them. Germline CDR1 reads SGHAT; CDR2 reads FQDESV (reference sequence). The CDR3 is made up of 15 amino acids. DNA for the CDR3: TGTGCCAGCAGCTTATCTGCAGGGAGCAATCAGCCCCAGCATTTT. Translation gives CASSLSAGSNQPQHF.

This clone was observed many times. V gene TRBV11-2 combines with J gene TRBJ1-2; 7 bases align to TRBD1. V dropped 5 bases and J dropped 6; count of bases not matched to a gene: 6. The CDR3 loop spans 13 amino acids. CDR1 is SGHAT, CDR2 FQNNGV, per germline. Written as DNA, the CDR3 is TGTGCCAGCAGCCGAGACAGGGAAGATGGCTACACCTTC. Amino acids: CASSRDREDGYTF.

V gene TRBV11-2 combines with J gene TRBJ2-7; D is uncertain. This CDR3 is built from 12 residues. V lost 5 bases, J lost 6 bases, and 11 bases lay in between. The V gene's germline CDR1 is SGHAT and CDR2 FQNNGV. The CDR3 reads CASSPPVAEQYF. The DNA for the CDR3 is TGTGCCAGCAGCCCCCCTGTAGCCGAGCAGTACTTC.

J is TRBJ2-1 and V is TRBV29-1; D gene ambiguous. The CDR3 spans 13 residues. Germline loops: CDR1 SQVTM, CDR2 ANQGSEA. With 4 bases removed from V and 2 bases from J, the gap between germline ends came to 9 bases. The CDR3 DNA follows: TGCAGCGTTGCATGGGGTACCTACAATGAGCAGTTCTTC. Translated: CSVAWGTYNEQFF.

The chain couples TRBV2 to TRBJ1-2, with D tentatively TRBD1 (6 bases). V lost 2 bases to trimming and J lost 1 base, with 11 bases between them. This CDR3 spans 15 amino acids. Per the germline V gene, CDR1 is SNHLY and CDR2 is FYNNEI. This chain's CDR3 is CASSESRGLNYGYTF. The CDR3 nucleotides read TGTGCCAGCAGTGAAAGCCGGGGGCTTAACTATGGCTACACCTTC.

This sequence joins TRBV2 and TRBJ2-1; the D gene could be TRBD1 or TRBD2 (5 bases each). CDR1 SNHLY and CDR2 FYNNEI come from the germline V gene. V lost 8 bases and J lost 6, with 11 bases in between. The CDR3 runs 12 residues. The CDR3 DNA is TGTGCCAGCCTTGGGGGACGCAATGAGCAGTTCTTC. Its translation: CASLGGRNEQFF.

V and J are TRBV3-1 (or the pseudogene TRBV3-2) and TRBJ2-5; TRBD2 aligns across 9 bases. The CDR3 length is 14 residues. The germline V gene encodes CDR1 LGHDT and CDR2 YNNKEL (reference sequence). J gave up 5 bases and V 3 bases, and 4 bases lay outside the gene matches. CDR3 bases: TGTGCCAGCAGCCAGCGGGGGGGCGGGGAGACCCAGTACTTC. Translating gives CASSQRGGGETQYF.

This clone came up a few times. The V call is TRBV4-2, the J call TRBJ2-7; unclear D gene. With 4 bases removed from V and 2 bases from J, the gap between germline ends came to 12 bases. The CDR3 has 14 residues. Germline V lookup: CDR1 LGHNA, CDR2 YNFKEQ. The CDR3 region is CASSLSRNAYEQYF. CDR3 coding DNA: TGTGCCAGCAGCCTCTCGAGAAATGCCTACGAGCAGTACTTC.

V is TRBV7-2 and J is TRBJ2-3; 8 bases are a match to TRBD2. Trimming at V came to 5 bases and at J to 6 bases, leaving 13 bases not matched to a gene. Germline CDR1 and CDR2: SGHTA and FQGNSA. The CDR3 covers 16 residues. CDR3 DNA sequence: TGTGCCAGCAGCCCCCGCGGCGGGGGGTTCGGTGATACGCAGTATTTT. It is translated as CASSPRGGGFGDTQYF.

V and J are TRBV5-4 and TRBJ1-6, with 10 bases fitting TRBD1. The CDR3 has 16 residues. V lost 4 bases to trimming and J lost 11 bases; unmatched junction nucleotides: 12. Germline CDR1 and CDR2: SGHNT and YYREEE (reference sequence). The CDR3 coding sequence is TGTGCCAGCAGCCCGTCGACAGGGGGCTTACAGACACCCCTCCACTTT. It specifies CASSPSTGGLQTPLHF.

This rearrangement joins TRBV3-1 (or the pseudogene TRBV3-2) to TRBJ2-1, with D perhaps given as TRBD1 or TRBD2 (6 bases each). CDR3 length: 14 amino acids. Germline CDR1 is LGHDT and CDR2 is YNNKEL (reference sequence). With 4 bases removed from V and 6 bases from J, the gap between germline ends came to 13 bases. CDR3 protein: CASSPRGGLNEQFF. CDR3 nucleotides: TGTGCCAGCAGCCCGAGAGGGGGGCTCAATGAGCAGTTCTTC.

The CDR3 sequence is CASSLLAGALTDTQYF. CDR3 nucleotides: TGCGCCAGCAGCCTTCTAGCGGGGGCCCTCACAGATACGCAGTATTTT. This chain uses TRBV5-1 with TRBJ2-3; 10 nucleotides align to TRBD2. This CDR3 contains 16 residues. In germline, CDR1 is SGHRS, CDR2 YFSETQ. With 4 bases clipped from V and 2 bases from J, the junction kept 7 bases outside the gene matches.

The rearrangement joins TRBV27 to TRBJ2-6; no definite D call. V lost 8 bases, J lost 0 bases, and 20 bases lay in between. The CDR3 contains 18 residues. CDR1 and CDR2 from the germline V gene are MNHEY and SMNVEV (reference sequence). CDR3 amino acids: CASLTFRTTDSGANVLTF. CDR3 coding DNA: TGTGCCAGCCTCACCTTCAGAACGACGGACTCTGGGGCCAACGTCCTGACTTTC.

V and J are TRBV25-1 and TRBJ2-3, with TRBD1 as a possible D gene (5 bases). V was cut by 9 bases and J by 4 bases, with 8 bases left in between. The V gene's germline CDR1 is MGHDK and CDR2 SYGVNS. This CDR3 comprises 11 residues. CDR3 region: CASRTSDTQYF. The CDR3 DNA follows: TGTGCCAGTCGGACATCAGATACGCAGTATTTT.

This chain joins TRBV6-2 or TRBV6-3 and TRBJ2-3; D is uncertain. From germline, CDR1 is MNHEY and CDR2 SVGEGT. This CDR3 has 11 residues. V was trimmed by 6 bases and J by 6 bases, leaving 7 bases between them. The CDR3 DNA sequence: TGTGCCAGCAGCCACTCGGATACGCAGTATTTT. Translating it yields CASSHSDTQYF.